The 28 T cell receptor beta chains reported below all come from one sample, sequenced in a study of T cell repertoires in cytomegalovirus infection. Each CDR3 protein gets one entry after TCRdb re-called the reads with MiXCR. The sample has around 210,000 distinct CDR3 sequences, roughly 6.5% seen once; the top ten hold roughly 6.5%. Sample: PBMCs. The receptors come from a human donor in good health (CMV status not recorded). Some clones in this sample may be carry-over from other donors' samples.

In its sample, this clonotype was seen many times. This sequence joins TRBV7-9 and TRBJ1-2, with 8 bases aligning to TRBD1. This CDR3 region has 12 residues. Germline loops: CDR1 SEHNR, CDR2 FQNEAQ (reference sequence). V was pared by 11 bases and J by 4 bases, with 6 bases of the junction left unmatched. CDR3 residues: CASTGGSYGYTF. For the CDR3, the DNA is TGTGCCTCTACAGGGGGGAGCTATGGCTACACCTTC.

The DNA for the CDR3 is TGTGCCAGCAGCCAAGGAGCTAGCGGGACCTATGAGCAGTTCTTC. As protein: CASSQGASGTYEQFF. This chain links TRBV4-2 with TRBJ2-1, with TRBD2 matching 9 bases. CDR1 is LGHNA and CDR2 is YNFKEQ in the germline V gene. This CDR3 is built from 15 residues. After removal of 1 base from V and 8 bases from J, the junction contained 6 bases not matched to a gene.

This clonotype was seen repeatedly, ten times or more. This chain joins TRBV5-1 and TRBJ2-1; 11 bases fit TRBD2. CDR3 length: 16 residues. From germline, CDR1 is SGHRS and CDR2 YFSETQ. The V gene end was trimmed by 2 bases and the J gene end by 4 bases; junction bases not matched to a gene: 5. CDR3 in amino acids: CASSFGGLAGYNEQFF. As DNA, the CDR3 is TGCGCCAGCAGCTTTGGTGGACTAGCGGGTTACAATGAGCAGTTCTTC.

This clonotype was counted many times. The chain recombines TRBV6-2 or TRBV6-3 with TRBJ1-1; D gene uncertain. Trimming stripped 4 bases from V and 5 bases from J, with 20 bases between. Germline CDR1 and CDR2: MNHEY and SVGEGT. The length of the CDR3 is 16 residues. CDR3 in DNA: TGTGCCAGCAGTTTCATTACCCCACGGCGAGGGACTGAAGCTTTCTTT. This sequence encodes CASSFITPRRGTEAFF.

This clonotype was observed many times. The genes are TRBV7-2 and TRBJ2-5; 9 bases match TRBD2. J was trimmed by 2 bases and V by 5 bases; bases with no gene match: 6. Per the germline V gene, CDR1 is SGHTA and CDR2 is FQGNSA. The CDR3 spans 15 residues. In DNA form, the CDR3 reads TGTGCCAGCAGCAGCCGACTAGCGGATCAAGAGACCCAGTACTTC. Amino acids: CASSSRLADQETQYF.

At least ten counts were recorded for this clonotype. V usage is TRBV2 and J usage is TRBJ2-1, with TRBD1 matching 8 bases. CDR3 length: 14 amino acids. From germline, CDR1 is SNHLY and CDR2 FYNNEI. Losses at the gene ends were 3 bases for V and 8 bases for J; bases not matched to a gene: 6. CDR3 amino acids: CASSEKGRGHEQFF. Written as DNA, the CDR3 is TGTGCCAGCAGTGAGAAGGGCAGGGGGCATGAGCAGTTCTTC.

This clonotype was seen many times. This chain links TRBV20-1 with TRBJ2-3; D is possibly TRBD1 (6 bases). The CDR3 is 16 residues long. The V and J ends lost 0 bases and 4 bases respectively, with 17 bases between them. Germline loops: CDR1 DFQATT, CDR2 SNEGSKA (reference sequence). The CDR3 reads CSARDLGRGESDTQYF. The CDR3 DNA sequence: TGCAGTGCTAGAGATCTAGGCAGGGGAGAGTCAGATACGCAGTATTTT.

This clonotype was counted at least ten times. The CDR3 DNA is TGCAGCGTTGTCGAGGTTGGCACTGAAGCTTTCTTT. Translating it yields CSVVEVGTEAFF. The genes are TRBV29-1 and TRBJ1-1; D is undetermined. V was clipped by 4 bases and J by 4 bases, with 10 bases between them. Germline assignment: CDR1 SQVTM and CDR2 ANQGSEA. This CDR3 is built from 12 residues.

This clonotype was counted only a few times. The chain uses TRBV6-5 and TRBJ1-6; tentatively, D is TRBD1 (5 bases). Trimming removed 2 bases from V and 0 bases from J, with 11 bases in between. Germline V gene sequence: CDR1 MNHEY, CDR2 SVGAGI. The CDR3 loop spans 17 amino acids. The CDR3: CASSYDRPSSYNSPLHF. The CDR3 nucleotides are TGTGCCAGCAGTTACGACAGACCGAGCTCCTATAATTCACCCCTCCACTTT.

This clonotype was seen many times. The chain has TRBV7-9 and TRBJ1-1; 7 bases fit TRBD1. Germline V CDR1 and CDR2: SEHNR, FQNEAQ (reference sequence). After removal of 5 bases from V and 4 bases from J, the junction contained 7 bases not matched to a gene. CDR3 size: 14 residues. CDR3 DNA: TGTGCCAGCAGCCCTCAGGGGGGTAGCACTGAAGCTTTCTTT. Protein: CASSPQGGSTEAFF.

In its sample, this clonotype was seen a few times. The chain recombines TRBV5-5 with TRBJ2-7; 9 nucleotides align to TRBD1. The trim removed 3 bases at V and 3 bases at J, leaving 4 bases unmatched. Germline V lookup: CDR1 SGHKS, CDR2 YYEKEE (reference sequence). The CDR3 has 14 residues. The CDR3 DNA is TGTGCCAGCAGCTGGGAGGGACAGGGCTACGAGCAGTACTTC. As protein: CASSWEGQGYEQYF.

This clonotype was seen ten or more times. The genes are TRBV4-2 and TRBJ2-3, with TRBD2 matching 10 bases. The CDR3 spans 18 residues. V lost 0 bases, J lost 5 bases, and 11 bases stayed unmatched. Germline lookup yields CDR1 LGHNA and CDR2 YNFKEQ. This chain's CDR3 is CASSQEGPSGGGGDTQYF. CDR3 nucleotides: TGTGCCAGCAGCCAAGAAGGCCCTAGCGGGGGCGGGGGAGATACGCAGTATTTT.

This clonotype was recorded many times. CDR3 amino acids: CASSQVLGTYYEQYF. Here the CDR3 DNA reads TGCGCCAGCAGCCAAGTTTTGGGCACTTACTACGAGCAGTACTTC. This chain uses TRBV4-3 with TRBJ2-7; D is unresolved. Germline V gene data show CDR1 as LGHNA and CDR2 as YSLEER. The CDR3 runs 15 residues. V was cut by 1 base and J by 3 bases, with 13 bases left in between.

This clonotype was seen ten or more times. This rearrangement joins TRBV6-2 or TRBV6-3 to TRBJ1-5, with D uncertain. The CDR3 covers 14 residues. Germline-derived CDR1 and CDR2 are MNHEY and SVGEGT. The V and J ends lost 3 bases and 3 bases respectively, with 9 bases between them. CDR3 sequence reads: CASSYPQLNQPQHF. CDR3 in DNA: TGTGCCAGCAGTTATCCACAGCTCAATCAGCCCCAGCATTTT.

This clonotype was seen ten or more times. V usage is TRBV7-2 and J usage is TRBJ2-2; 8 nucleotides agree with TRBD2. This CDR3 region has 15 residues. CDR1 is SGHTA and CDR2 is FQGNSA in the germline V gene. The J segment lost 4 bases and the V segment lost 6 bases, leaving 7 bases of the junction unmatched. The CDR3 sequence is CASRERGTFTGELFF. CDR3 nucleotide sequence: TGTGCCAGCAGAGAGCGGGGGACATTCACCGGGGAGCTGTTTTTT.

In its sample, this clonotype was seen many times. This chain connects TRBV20-1 to TRBJ2-3; 8 nucleotides line up with TRBD2. The CDR3 totals 15 residues. The J segment lost 4 bases and the V segment lost 3 bases, leaving 9 bases of the junction unmatched. Germline V gene lookup returns CDR1 DFQATT and CDR2 SNEGSKA (reference sequence). The CDR3 spells CSASGGAPTSDTQYF. CDR3 DNA: TGCAGTGCTAGCGGGGGGGCCCCCACTTCAGATACGCAGTATTTT.

The sample holds many counts of this clonotype. The rearrangement uses TRBV28 and TRBJ1-6, with D perhaps matching TRBD1 (6 bases). Germline V gene lookup returns CDR1 MDHEN and CDR2 SYDVKM. Trimming removed 5 bases from V and 7 bases from J, with 9 bases in between. The CDR3 runs 13 residues. For the CDR3, the DNA is TGTGCCAGCAGTGGGGGCCTAAATTCACCCCTCCACTTT. Protein: CASSGGLNSPLHF.

This clonotype was recorded many times. V usage is TRBV12-3 or TRBV12-4 and J usage is TRBJ1-2; no reliable D call. The CDR3 has 12 amino acids. The V end lost 3 bases, the J end lost 3 bases, and 5 bases lay between the germline ends. CDR3 nucleotide sequence: TGTGCCAGCAGTTTGGATGACTATGGCTACACCTTC. It codes for CASSLDDYGYTF.

Ten or more counts support this clonotype. V and J are TRBV15 and TRBJ2-5; 8 bases line up with TRBD2. The V gene end was trimmed by 3 bases and the J gene end by 7 bases; junction bases not matched to a gene: 13. This CDR3 is built from 16 residues. Germline V CDR1 and CDR2: LNHNV, YYDKDF (reference sequence). The CDR3 reads CATSRDQGTRPGTQYF. The CDR3 region has the DNA TGTGCCACCAGCAGGGACCAGGGGACTAGACCTGGGACCCAGTACTTC.

CDR3 residues: CASSSQGGAGTGELFF. CDR3 in DNA: TGTGCCAGCAGTTCCCAGGGGGGCGCGGGCACCGGGGAGCTGTTTTTT. The chain couples TRBV6-5 to TRBJ2-2; the D gene is possibly TRBD1 (7 bases). V was trimmed by 4 bases and J by 4 bases, leaving 16 bases between them. This CDR3 region has 16 residues. In germline, CDR1 is MNHEY, CDR2 SVGAGI.

This clonotype was seen many times. The rearrangement links TRBV7-8 to TRBJ1-1; D call uncertain. V was trimmed by 4 bases and J by 1 base, leaving 13 bases between them. There are 15 residues in the CDR3. CDR1 is SGHVS, CDR2 FQNEAQ, per germline. The CDR3 region has the DNA TGTGCCAGCAGCTGGGATGTGGTCTCGAACACTGAAGCTTTCTTT. Residues: CASSWDVVSNTEAFF.

There are many counts of this clonotype. This chain joins TRBV7-2 and TRBJ2-7; no reliable D call. The germline V gene has CDR1 SGHTA and CDR2 FQGNSA. This CDR3 is built from 11 residues. V lost 1 base and J 6 bases, leaving 4 bases between the germline ends. The CDR3 protein is CASSLVIEQYF. The CDR3 nucleotides read TGTGCCAGCAGCTTAGTGATCGAGCAGTACTTC.

This clonotype was observed at least ten times. This chain joins TRBV20-1 and TRBJ2-1; perhaps TRBD2 as D (6 bases). CDR1 and CDR2 from the germline V gene are DFQATT and SNEGSKA (reference sequence). CDR3 length: 16 amino acids. V dropped 0 bases and J dropped 8 bases, with 20 bases sitting between them. This chain's CDR3 is CSARDRWGEKNDEQFF. In DNA, the CDR3 is TGCAGTGCTAGAGATAGATGGGGGGAAAAGAACGATGAGCAGTTCTTC.

A word on this clonotype: A clone one base away is much larger, so this may be a read error. This chain connects TRBV28 to TRBJ1-1; D is uncertain. V lost 5 bases and J lost 2, with 21 bases in between. Germline V lookup: CDR1 MDHEN, CDR2 SYDVKM. The CDR3 is made up of 17 amino acids. The CDR3 reads CASSPPGLMIQNTEAFF. In DNA form, the CDR3 reads TGTGCCAGCAGTCCGCCGGGTTTGATGATACAAAACACTGAAGCTTTCTTT.

This clonotype was recorded at least ten times. The gene calls are TRBV20-1 and TRBJ2-2; 7 positions match TRBD1. The CDR3 has 13 amino acids. The V and J ends lost 6 bases and 4 bases, in that order; junction bases with no gene match: 5. CDR1 and CDR2 from the germline V gene are DFQATT and SNEGSKA (reference sequence). As DNA, the CDR3 is TGCAGTGCCAGCCAGGGGGTCACCGGGGAGCTGTTTTTT. Its translation is CSASQGVTGELFF.

In regard to this clonotype: A read error may explain this, as a much larger clone is one base away. The CDR3 coding sequence is TGTGCCAGCGGTTTTCCAGCCAGGGTGCAGTTCTTC. Translating it yields CASGFPARVQFF. The chain is built from TRBV28 and TRBJ2-1; D might be TRBD1 (5 bases). The V gene's germline CDR1 is MDHEN and CDR2 SYDVKM. The CDR3 is 12 residues long.

There are many counts of this clonotype. The rearrangement uses TRBV7-2 and TRBJ2-5; D is unresolved. The CDR3 consists of 13 residues. Germline CDR1 SGHTA, CDR2 FQGNSA. V was trimmed by 3 bases and J by 4 bases, leaving 9 bases between them. Here the CDR3 reads CASSFRTGETQYF. As DNA, the CDR3 is TGTGCCAGCAGCTTTAGAACCGGAGAGACCCAGTACTTC.

Ten or more counts support this clonotype. The rearrangement links TRBV14 to TRBJ1-2, with D unclear. V was cut by 0 bases and J by 8 bases, with 19 bases left in between. This CDR3 is built from 16 residues. CDR1 is SGHDN, CDR2 FVKESK, per germline. CDR3 nucleotide sequence: TGTGCCAGCAGCCAAGATGGAATCTATGGCCGGAGCGGCTACACCTTC. Protein product: CASSQDGIYGRSGYTF.